The 30 T cell receptor beta chains presented below share a single source sample, sequenced in a study of cytomegalovirus exposure and HLA in healthy donors. The PCR ran on 60 Vbeta and 13 Jbeta primers. TCRdb keeps only in-frame clones here, not all; method: immunoSEQ multiplex PCR. This table has roughly 100,000 clones, around 80% appearing once. Sample: PBMCs. The receptors were sampled from a man aged 25 to 40 in good health and CMV-seropositive.

V usage is TRBV6-4 and J usage is TRBJ1-5; D ambiguous. The CDR3 runs to 14 residues. V was clipped by 9 bases and J by 6 bases, with 18 bases between them. CDR1 and CDR2 from the germline V gene are MRHNA and SNTAGT. The CDR3 DNA is TGTGCCAGGGGAGTGAGGGATAGGTTTCAGCCCCAGCATTTT. It yields the protein CARGVRDRFQPQHF.

This clone was recorded at least ten times. The chain carries TRBV5-4 and TRBJ1-1, with D possibly being TRBD1 (5 bases). CDR1 and CDR2 from the germline V gene are SGHNT and YYREEE (reference sequence). This CDR3 is 15 amino acids long. V was trimmed by 0 bases and J by 6 bases, leaving 15 bases between them. CDR3 region: CASSLEQGIAAEAFF. In DNA form, the CDR3 reads TGTGCCAGCAGCTTGGAGCAGGGAATTGCTGCTGAAGCTTTCTTT.

This rearrangement joins TRBV30 to TRBJ1-5; D remains ambiguous. The ends were cut back, 5 bases at V and 7 bases at J, with 15 bases in the middle. This CDR3 spans 13 amino acids. Germline values: CDR1 GTSNPN, CDR2 SVGIG (reference sequence). CDR3 in amino acids: CAWEAQYGQPQHF. In nucleotides, the CDR3 is TGTGCCTGGGAGGCCCAGTATGGGCAGCCCCAGCATTTT.

The chain is built from TRBV30 and TRBJ2-2; TRBD1 matches at 9 bases. Germline CDR1 GTSNPN, CDR2 SVGIG (reference sequence). The CDR3 sequence is 15 residues long. V lost 3 bases and J lost 7; bases outside the gene matches: 9. CDR3 bases: TGTGCCTGGAGCGACTCACAGGGGGCCGTCGGGGAGCTGTTTTTT. Residues: CAWSDSQGAVGELFF.

This sequence joins TRBV10-3 and TRBJ2-5; TRBD1 matches at 8 bases. V gave up 10 bases and J gave up 6 bases; unmatched junction bases: 13. CDR3 size: 14 residues. Germline values: CDR1 ENHRY, CDR2 SYGVKD. The CDR3 here is CATPTGRGRKTQYF. The CDR3, as DNA: TGTGCCACCCCAACCGGCAGGGGGCGAAAGACCCAGTACTTC.

DNA for the CDR3: TGTGCCAGGCGGGGGGACACCGGGGAGCTGTTTTTT. Protein: CARRGDTGELFF. V and J are TRBV7-9 and TRBJ2-2; 8 bases fit TRBD2. This CDR3 is 12 amino acids long. V shed 9 bases, J shed 3 bases, and the junction held 0 bases outside the gene matches. Germline CDR1 reads SEHNR; CDR2 reads FQNEAQ (reference sequence).

This chain uses TRBV6-1 with TRBJ1-5; the D is unclear. Per germline, CDR1 MNHNS and CDR2 SASEGT. The CDR3 totals 14 residues. V lost 7 bases and J lost 2, with 12 bases in between. CDR3 sequence (DNA): TGTGCCAGCACCCGGCTGAGCGGCAATCAGCCCCAGCATTTT. This sequence encodes CASTRLSGNQPQHF.

This rearrangement joins TRBV5-4 to TRBJ1-1; the match to TRBD1 covers 7 bases. The CDR3 runs 12 residues. Trimming took 2 bases from V and 6 from J; bases not matched to a gene: 1. Germline assignment: CDR1 SGHNT and CDR2 YYREEE (reference sequence). This chain's CDR3 is CASSFDRAEAFF. For the CDR3, the DNA is TGTGCCAGCAGCTTCGACAGGGCTGAAGCTTTCTTT.

In this sample, this clone turned up a few times. Other DNA sequences in this specimen translate into the identical CDR3. The genes are TRBV6-1 and TRBJ1-2; D not certain. Germline CDR1 MNHNS, CDR2 SASEGT. The CDR3 covers 15 residues. Deletions cut 4 bases from V and 0 bases from J, with 12 bases between. The CDR3 loop is CASSVGGLPNYGYTF. The CDR3 region has the DNA TGTGCCAGCAGTGTCGGAGGGCTGCCTAACTATGGCTACACCTTC.

V usage is TRBV18 and J usage is TRBJ2-7; the match to TRBD2 covers 8 bases. The CDR3 totals 15 residues. CDR1 is KGHSH and CDR2 is LQKENI in the germline V gene. Unmatched junction bases numbered 4, after V lost 3 bases and J lost 0 bases. CDR3 in amino acids: CASSPRREGSYEQYF. The CDR3 DNA follows: TGTGCCAGCTCACCCCGCCGGGAGGGCTCCTACGAGCAGTACTTC.

V gene TRBV2 combines with J gene TRBJ2-3; D is uncertain. Per the germline V gene, CDR1 is SNHLY and CDR2 is FYNNEI. The V end lost 6 bases, the J end lost 2 bases, and 15 bases lay between the germline ends. The CDR3 is made up of 15 amino acids. Here the CDR3 DNA reads TGTGCCAGCAGGGCGGCGGATACCTTCACAGATACGCAGTATTTT. Protein: CASRAADTFTDTQYF.

The chain carries TRBV21-1 and TRBJ2-3; the D call TRBD2 from the table was never checked on the DNA. TRBV21-1 is labeled a pseudogene. CDR3 length: 15 amino acids. The CDR3 region has the DNA TGTGCCAGCAGCACCCCCACGGGGAGAACAGATACGCAGTATTTT. It encodes CASSTPTGRTDTQYF.

This clone has just one count. V gene TRBV19 combines with J gene TRBJ2-5; tentative D call: TRBD2 (5 bases). The CDR3 has 11 amino acids. The germline gives CDR1 LNHDA, CDR2 SQIVND (reference sequence). The V end was cut by 7 bases, the J end by 6 bases, with 9 bases between. CDR3 bases: TGTGCCAGTATGGGCGGGCAGACCCAGTACTTC. Translating gives CASMGGQTQYF.

The chain employs TRBV10-1 and TRBJ2-5; a possible D gene is TRBD1 (5 bases). This CDR3 contains 15 residues. CDR1 WNHNN and CDR2 SYGVQD come from the germline V gene (reference sequence). V was trimmed by 2 bases and J by 2 bases, leaving 12 bases between them. The CDR3 is CASSEIGAGQETQYF. In nucleotides, the CDR3 is TGCGCCAGCAGTGAGATAGGGGCAGGGCAAGAGACCCAGTACTTC.

The chain uses TRBV19 and TRBJ2-1, with 7 bases aligning to TRBD1. This CDR3 has 18 residues. CDR1 is LNHDA and CDR2 is SQIVND in the germline V gene (reference sequence). The V gene end was trimmed by 1 base and the J gene end by 5 bases; junction bases not matched to a gene: 14. Here the CDR3 reads CASSIAPPSDRFNNEQFF. The DNA of the CDR3 is TGTGCCAGTAGTATAGCCCCACCCTCGGACAGGTTCAACAATGAGCAGTTCTTC.

The chain links TRBV7-9 to TRBJ1-1, with TRBD1 identical over 7 bases. Germline assignment: CDR1 SEHNR and CDR2 FQNEAQ (reference sequence). This CDR3 contains 15 residues. V shed 2 bases, J shed 5 bases, and the junction held 8 bases outside the gene matches. The CDR3 sequence is CASSLKPGQPTEAFF. The CDR3 DNA follows: TGTGCCAGCAGCTTAAAGCCGGGACAGCCGACTGAAGCTTTCTTT.

The V gene is TRBV5-4, the J gene TRBJ2-7; TRBD2 aligns across 9 bases. Germline values: CDR1 SGHNT, CDR2 YYREEE (reference sequence). The CDR3 extends over 14 amino acids. V trimming: 5 bases; J trimming: 4 bases; junction bases outside the gene matches: 7. CDR3 sequence: CASRAAGGLYEQYF. DNA of the CDR3: TGTGCCAGCAGGGCGGCGGGGGGGCTTTACGAGCAGTACTTC.

The chain has TRBV7-2 and TRBJ1-5; D might be TRBD1 (6 bases). This CDR3 spans 14 amino acids. The V end was cut by 8 bases, the J end by 1 base, with 12 bases between. Per the germline V gene, CDR1 is SGHTA and CDR2 is FQGNSA. The CDR3 bases are TGTGCCAGCCGCCCAGGGGAAAGCAATCAGCCCCAGCATTTT. As protein: CASRPGESNQPQHF.

V usage is TRBV6-5 and J usage is TRBJ2-1; maybe TRBD2 (6 bases). The CDR3 consists of 15 residues. The ends were cut back, 8 bases at V and 0 bases at J, with 14 bases in the middle. CDR1 and CDR2 (germline): MNHEY, SVGAGI. The CDR3 sequence is CASAPTSRSYNEQFF. The CDR3 DNA follows: TGTGCCAGCGCGCCTACTAGCCGCTCCTACAATGAGCAGTTCTTC.

For this clone: An end of the junction does not agree with germline; a read error may underlie this. The V call is TRBV19, the J call TRBJ1-2, with a possible D match to TRBD1 (6 bases). The CDR3 runs to 13 residues. Germline V lookup: CDR1 LNHDA, CDR2 SQIVND (reference sequence). CDR3 sequence reads: CASSQGPTYGHTF. Here the CDR3 DNA reads TGTGCCAGTAGTCAGGGGCCCACCTATGGCCACACCTTC.

On this clone: One junction end does not reproduce the germline sequence, and a read error may be involved. The V gene is TRBV19, the J gene TRBJ2-7, with 7 nucleotides matching TRBD1. The germline gives CDR1 LNHDA, CDR2 SQIVND (reference sequence). The CDR3 consists of 13 residues. CDR3 DNA: TGTGCCAGTAGTGTAGAGGGGGCTGGCGAGCAGTACTTC. Its translation is CASSVEGAGEQYF.

A remark on this clone: Other DNA sequences in this specimen translate into the identical CDR3. The rearrangement links TRBV14 to TRBJ1-1; D not resolved. This CDR3 comprises 13 residues. V lost 0 bases to trimming and J lost 1 base, with 3 bases between them. The germline V gene encodes CDR1 SGHDN and CDR2 FVKESK. The CDR3 sequence is CASSQDQNTEAFF. The DNA of the CDR3 is TGTGCCAGCAGCCAAGATCAGAACACTGAAGCTTTCTTT.

The gene calls are TRBV4-2 and TRBJ1-5; 7 bases map to TRBD1. From germline, CDR1 is LGHNA and CDR2 YNFKEQ. V was clipped by 0 bases and J by 0 bases; unmatched bases: 11. This CDR3 has 19 amino acids. CDR3 region: CASSQEGQGERNSNQPQHF. The CDR3 coding sequence is TGTGCCAGCAGCCAAGAGGGGCAGGGGGAGAGGAATAGCAATCAGCCCCAGCATTTT.

This clone was counted a single time. The CDR3 loop is CASSSPTGWNTEAFF. The CDR3 DNA reads TGTGCCAGTAGTTCACCGACAGGGTGGAACACTGAAGCTTTCTTT. The chain recombines TRBV19 with TRBJ1-1; 7 bases align to TRBD1. With 5 bases clipped from V and 1 base from J, the junction kept 7 bases outside the gene matches. CDR3 size: 15 residues. The V gene's germline CDR1 is LNHDA and CDR2 SQIVND (reference sequence). The full variable domain, its missing parts supplied by reference TRBV19 and TRBJ1-1, is DGGITQSPKYLFRKEGQNVTLSCEQNLNHDAMYWYRQDPGQGLRLIYYSQIVNDFQKGDIAEGYSVSREKKESFPLTVTSAQKNPTAFYLCASSSPTGWNTEAFFGQGTRLTVV.

The chain recombines TRBV6-7 with TRBJ1-4, with TRBD1 identical over 11 bases. TRBV6-7 is an ORF; its function is uncertain. J gave up 3 bases and V 6 bases, and 6 bases lay outside the gene matches. The CDR3 has 16 residues. The CDR3 reads CASRRDRGTSNEKLFF. In nucleotides, the CDR3 is TGTGCCAGCAGGCGGGACAGGGGGACCTCTAATGAAAAACTGTTTTTT.

This clone was seen just once. The chain links TRBV25-1 to TRBJ2-3, with TRBD2 matching 7 bases. Germline CDR1 MGHDK, CDR2 SYGVNS. V lost 2 bases and J lost 1; bases outside the gene matches: 6. The CDR3 contains 16 residues. CDR3 loop: CASSEGGGRGTDTQYF. As DNA, the CDR3 is TGTGCCAGCAGTGAAGGGGGGGGAAGAGGCACAGATACGCAGTATTTT.

This rearrangement joins TRBV5-4 to TRBJ2-3; D gene uncertain. This CDR3 is 12 amino acids long. Trimming shortened V by 4 bases and J by 6 bases, and 9 bases separated the two germline ends. CDR1 and CDR2 (germline): SGHNT, YYREEE (reference sequence). The CDR3 protein is CASSPSEDTQYF. In DNA, the CDR3 is TGTGCCAGCAGCCCGTCTGAGGATACGCAGTATTTT.

The genes are TRBV29-1 and TRBJ2-2, with a weak D call TRBD1 (5 bases). CDR3 size: 11 residues. Germline V gives CDR1 SQVTM, CDR2 ANQGSEA. Trimming cost V 7 bases and J 5 bases, with 8 bases left between them. CDR3 in DNA: TGCAGCGCCAGACAGACCGGGGAGCTGTTTTTT. Its protein is CSARQTGELFF.

This clone was seen only once. The chain is built from TRBV5-1 and TRBJ2-7, with D maybe TRBD2 (7 bases). The CDR3 spans 15 residues. Germline lookup yields CDR1 SGHRS and CDR2 YFSETQ. V was cut by 4 bases and J by 3 bases, with 17 bases left in between. CDR3 nucleotide sequence: TGCGCCAGCAGCGTCAAGGGGGAGGGATTCTACGAGCAGTACTTC. Its protein is CASSVKGEGFYEQYF.

In this sample, this clone turned up once. The J gene is TRBJ1-5, the V gene TRBV18, with 7 bases fitting TRBD1. The CDR3 covers 16 residues. The junction had 7 bases not matched to a gene; V was cut back by 5 bases and J by 0 bases. The germline gives CDR1 KGHSH, CDR2 LQKENI. In DNA, the CDR3 is TGTGCCAGCTCAACGACAGGGACCTATAGCAATCAGCCCCAGCATTTT. It encodes CASSTTGTYSNQPQHF.